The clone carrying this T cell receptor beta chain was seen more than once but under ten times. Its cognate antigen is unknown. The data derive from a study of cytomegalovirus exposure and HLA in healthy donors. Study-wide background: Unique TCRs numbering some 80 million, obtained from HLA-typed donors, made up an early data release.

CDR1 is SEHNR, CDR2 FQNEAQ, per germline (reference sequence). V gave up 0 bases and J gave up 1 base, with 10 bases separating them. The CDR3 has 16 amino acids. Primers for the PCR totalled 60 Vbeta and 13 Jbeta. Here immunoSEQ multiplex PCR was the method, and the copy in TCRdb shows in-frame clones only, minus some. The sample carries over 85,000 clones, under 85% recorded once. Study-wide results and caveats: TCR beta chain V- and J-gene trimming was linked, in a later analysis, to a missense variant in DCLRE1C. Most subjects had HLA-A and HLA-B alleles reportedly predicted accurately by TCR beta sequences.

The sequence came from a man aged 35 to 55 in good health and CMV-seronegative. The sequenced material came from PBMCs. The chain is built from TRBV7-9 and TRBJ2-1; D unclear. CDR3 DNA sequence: TGTGCCAGCAGCTTAGCGCTCCTTAGTTCCTACAATGAGCAGTTCTTC. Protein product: CASSLALLSSYNEQFF. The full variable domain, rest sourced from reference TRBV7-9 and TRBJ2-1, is DTGVSQNPRHKITKRGQNVTFRCDPISEHNRLYWYRQTLGQGPEFLTYFQNEAQLEKSRLLSDRFSAERPKGSFSTLEIQRTEQGDSAMYLCASSLALLSSYNEQFFGPGTRLTVL.